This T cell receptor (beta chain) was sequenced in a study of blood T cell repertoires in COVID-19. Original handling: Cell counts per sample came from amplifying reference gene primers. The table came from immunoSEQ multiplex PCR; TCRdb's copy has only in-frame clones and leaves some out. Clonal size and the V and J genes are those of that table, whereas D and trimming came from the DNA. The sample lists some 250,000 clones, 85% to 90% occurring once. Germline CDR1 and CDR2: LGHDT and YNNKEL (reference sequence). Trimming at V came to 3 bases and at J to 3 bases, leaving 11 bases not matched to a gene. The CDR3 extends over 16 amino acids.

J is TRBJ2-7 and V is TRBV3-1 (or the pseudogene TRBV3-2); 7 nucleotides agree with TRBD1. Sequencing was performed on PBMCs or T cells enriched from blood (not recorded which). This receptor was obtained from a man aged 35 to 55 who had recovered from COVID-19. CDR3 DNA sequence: TGTGCCAGCAGCCAGTGGAAAAGGGGGCTTGTCTACGAGCAGTACTTC. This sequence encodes CASSQWKRGLVYEQYF.